The text below deals with one T cell receptor beta chain. Its antigen is undetermined. CDR3 length equals 13 residues. Trimming left V 3 bases short and J 7 bases short, with 10 bases between. Germline CDR1 and CDR2: KGHSH and LQKENI. The library protocol tagged individual cDNA molecules with unique molecular identifiers. TCRdb re-called the 5' RACE reads with MiXCR, one entry per CDR3 protein. The sample holds approximately 64,000 distinct CDR3 sequences, about 17% seen once. These data originate in a study of early T cells in non-severe SARS-CoV-2 infection. Study-wide findings and caveats: VDJdb matching favored anti-spike CD8 responses, missing private and CD4 specificities.

The input for sequencing was whole blood, taken at baseline. This chain connects TRBV18 to TRBJ1-5; D is unresolved. The TCR comes from an adult who was a healthcare worker with PCR-confirmed SARS-CoV-2 infection or an uninfected control (not recorded which). The chain's CDR3 is CASSPSDEQPQHF. In DNA form, the CDR3 reads TGTGCCAGCTCACCTTCGGACGAGCAGCCCCAGCATTTT.